This TCR beta chain originates from a study of blood T cells in healthy people across ages. Study background: Through template switching, about one barcoded beta molecule was captured per two T cells, as measured in model experiments.

The CDR3 totals 16 residues. V lost 4 bases to trimming and J lost 1 base; unmatched junction nucleotides: 6. Per germline, CDR1 SGHRS and CDR2 YFSETQ. Findings and caveats of the study: Diversity was higher, and naive CD4+ cells more numerous, in long-lived donors than in aged donors. Possibly, changes in expanded clonotypes were confounded because donor CMV status was unknown.

Remarks on this clonotype: What it binds is unknown.

The second PCR ran about 6 to 11 cycles with a sample-barcoded 5' primer and J-beta primers. In TCRdb, the 5' RACE reads were re-called with MiXCR into one record per CDR3 protein. The data show 800,000 or so distinct CDR3 sequences, about 42% seen once. Samples had at least 7 million PBMCs isolated from them. Input material: blood. The chain has TRBV5-1 and TRBJ2-1; 9 nucleotides line up with TRBD1. This clonotype was sampled from a man of 80 years or more in good health. In nucleotides, the CDR3 is TGCGCCAGCAGCGCCAGACAGGGGGGTTCCTACAATGAGCAGTTCTTC. The encoded protein is CASSARQGGSYNEQFF. The complete variable domain, with remaining parts taken from reference TRBV5-1 and TRBJ2-1, reads KAGVTQTPRYLIKTRGQQVTLSCSPISGHRSVSWYQQTPGQGLQFLFEYFSETQRNKGNFPGRFSGRQFSNSRSEMNVSTLELGDSALYLCASSARQGGSYNEQFFGPGTRLTVL.